This T cell receptor beta chain derives from a study of cytomegalovirus exposure and HLA in healthy donors. The wider study: According to later analysis, the same platform produced the approximately 120 validation and several hundred first-cohort repertoires. General study findings and limits: The authors enumerated 180 or so TCR beta chains as linked to cytomegalovirus. That first-cohort TCR clusters tended to co-occur in the 130 or so validation repertoires was found in a later analysis.

Comment on this clone: Its antigen remains unknown.

This CDR3 is 14 amino acids long. Trimming took 0 bases from V and 9 from J, leaving 12 bases between them. The germline CDR1 and CDR2 sequences are SGHNT and YENEEA. The 120-subject validation cohort, separate from the approximately 660-subject first cohort, included the donors. Clones were read by immunoSEQ multiplex PCR, and TCRdb kept only the in-frame ones, dropping some. The sample holds 300,000 or so clones, around 90% seen once. The sample taken for sequencing was PBMCs. The V gene is TRBV11-3, the J gene TRBJ2-1; D remains unclear. This sequence was found in a young man in good health and CMV-seronegative. The CDR3 DNA is TGTGCCAGCAGCTTAGACCCCGCCCAGGTTGAGCAGTTCTTC. Translation: CASSLDPAQVEQFF.